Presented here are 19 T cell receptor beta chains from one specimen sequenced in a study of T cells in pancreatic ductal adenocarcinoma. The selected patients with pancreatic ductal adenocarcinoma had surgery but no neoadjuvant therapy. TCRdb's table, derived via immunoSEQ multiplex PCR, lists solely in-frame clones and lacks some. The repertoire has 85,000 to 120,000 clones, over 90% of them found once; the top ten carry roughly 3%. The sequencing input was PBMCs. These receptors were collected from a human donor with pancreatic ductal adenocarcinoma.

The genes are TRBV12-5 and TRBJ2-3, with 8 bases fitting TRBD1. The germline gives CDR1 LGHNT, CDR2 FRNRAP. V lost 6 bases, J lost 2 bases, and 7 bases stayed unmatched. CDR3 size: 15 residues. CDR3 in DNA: TGTGCTAGTGGCCTGGGACAGGAAGACACAGATACGCAGTATTTT. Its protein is CASGLGQEDTDTQYF.

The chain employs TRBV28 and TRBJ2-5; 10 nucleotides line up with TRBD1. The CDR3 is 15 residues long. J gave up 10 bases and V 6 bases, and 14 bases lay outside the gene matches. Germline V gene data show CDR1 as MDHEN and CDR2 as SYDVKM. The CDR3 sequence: CASSPPGQGSRGQYF. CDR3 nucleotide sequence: TGTGCCAGCAGCCCCCCGGGACAGGGGTCCCGCGGCCAGTACTTC. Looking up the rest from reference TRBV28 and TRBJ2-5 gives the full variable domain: DVKVTQSSRYLVKRTGEKVFLECVQDMDHENMFWYRQDPGLGLRLIYFSYDVKMKEKGDIPEGYSVSREKKERFSLILESASTNQTSMYLCASSPPGQGSRGQYFGPGTRLLVL.

The CDR3: CASSSGENTGELFF. The CDR3 region has the DNA TGCGCCAGCAGCTCGGGGGAGAACACCGGGGAGCTGTTTTTT. The chain couples TRBV5-1 to TRBJ2-2; tentatively, D is TRBD2 (6 bases). Germline CDR1 is SGHRS and CDR2 is YFSETQ. The CDR3 covers 14 residues. The V end was cut by 3 bases, the J end by 1 base, with 7 bases between.

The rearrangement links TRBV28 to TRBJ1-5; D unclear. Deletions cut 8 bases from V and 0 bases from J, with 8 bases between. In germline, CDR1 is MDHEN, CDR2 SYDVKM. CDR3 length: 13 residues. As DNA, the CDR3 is TGTGCCAGCCGGGATTATAGCAATCAGCCCCAGCATTTT. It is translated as CASRDYSNQPQHF.

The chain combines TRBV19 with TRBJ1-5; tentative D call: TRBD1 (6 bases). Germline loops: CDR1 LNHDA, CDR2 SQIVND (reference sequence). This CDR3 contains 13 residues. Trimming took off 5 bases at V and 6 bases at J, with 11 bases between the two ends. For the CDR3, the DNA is TGTGCCAGTAGTCCCTCGGACAGTCAGCCCCAGCATTTT. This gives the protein CASSPSDSQPQHF.

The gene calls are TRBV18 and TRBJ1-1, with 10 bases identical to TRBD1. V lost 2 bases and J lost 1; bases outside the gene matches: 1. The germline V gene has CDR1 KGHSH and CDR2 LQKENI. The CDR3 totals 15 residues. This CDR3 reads CASSPRDRGNTEAFF. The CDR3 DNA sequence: TGTGCCAGCTCACCAAGGGACAGGGGGAACACTGAAGCTTTCTTT.

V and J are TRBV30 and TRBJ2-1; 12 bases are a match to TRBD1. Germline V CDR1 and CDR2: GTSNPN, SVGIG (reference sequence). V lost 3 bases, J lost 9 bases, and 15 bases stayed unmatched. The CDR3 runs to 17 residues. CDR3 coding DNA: TGTGCCTGGAGCCGGTGGGGGCGGGGACAGGGGGCTGGTGAGCAGTTCTTC. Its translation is CAWSRWGRGQGAGEQFF.

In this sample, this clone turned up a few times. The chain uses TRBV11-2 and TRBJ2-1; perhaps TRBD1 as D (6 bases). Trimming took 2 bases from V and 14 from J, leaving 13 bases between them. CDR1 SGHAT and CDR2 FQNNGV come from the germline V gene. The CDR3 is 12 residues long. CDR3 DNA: TGTGCCAGCAGCTTATCCCTACAGGGAAAGTTCTTC. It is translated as CASSLSLQGKFF.

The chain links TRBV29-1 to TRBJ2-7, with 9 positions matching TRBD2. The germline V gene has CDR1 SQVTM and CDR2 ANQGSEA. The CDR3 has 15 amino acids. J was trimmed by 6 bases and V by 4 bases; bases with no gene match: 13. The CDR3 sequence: CSVATLGAGGGEQYF. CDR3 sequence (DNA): TGCAGCGTTGCCACCCTCGGAGCGGGAGGCGGCGAGCAGTACTTC.

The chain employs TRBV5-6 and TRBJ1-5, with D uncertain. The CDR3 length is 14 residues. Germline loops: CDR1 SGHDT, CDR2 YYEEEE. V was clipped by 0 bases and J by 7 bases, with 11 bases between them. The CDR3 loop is CASSLGRVGQPQHF. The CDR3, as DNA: TGTGCCAGCAGCTTGGGGAGGGTTGGCCAGCCCCAGCATTTT. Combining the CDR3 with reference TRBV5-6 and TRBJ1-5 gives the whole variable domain DAGVTQSPTHLIKTRGQQVTLRCSPKSGHDTVSWYQQALGQGPQFIFQYYEEEERQRGNFPDRFSGHQFPNYSSELNVNALLLGDSALYLCASSLGRVGQPQHFGDGTRLSIL.

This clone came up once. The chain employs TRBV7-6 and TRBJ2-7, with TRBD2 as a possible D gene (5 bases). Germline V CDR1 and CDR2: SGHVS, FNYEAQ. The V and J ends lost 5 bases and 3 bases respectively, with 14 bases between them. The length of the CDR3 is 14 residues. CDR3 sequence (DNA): TGTGCCAGCAGCCCCCTACTAGGTGACTACGAGCAGTACTTC. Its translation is CASSPLLGDYEQYF. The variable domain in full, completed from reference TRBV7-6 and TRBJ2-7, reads GAGVSQSPRYKVTKRGQDVALRCDPISGHVSLYWYRQALGQGPEFLTYFNYEAQQDKSGLPNDRFSAERPEGSISTLTIQRTEQRDSAMYRCASSPLLGDYEQYFGPGTRLTVT.

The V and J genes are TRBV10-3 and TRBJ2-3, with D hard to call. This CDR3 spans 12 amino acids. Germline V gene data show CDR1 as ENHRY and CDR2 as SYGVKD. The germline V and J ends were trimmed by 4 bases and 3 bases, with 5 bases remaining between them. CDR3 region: CAISAGTDTQYF. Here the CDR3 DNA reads TGTGCCATCAGTGCGGGTACAGATACGCAGTATTTT.

DNA of the CDR3: TGCGCCAGCAGCGGCGCCGGGACAGTGAACACTGAAGCTTTCTTT. It is translated as CASSGAGTVNTEAFF. This chain uses TRBV5-1 with TRBJ1-1; TRBD1 matches 7 bases. Per germline, CDR1 SGHRS and CDR2 YFSETQ. CDR3 length equals 15 residues. J was trimmed by 0 bases and V by 4 bases; bases with no gene match: 6.

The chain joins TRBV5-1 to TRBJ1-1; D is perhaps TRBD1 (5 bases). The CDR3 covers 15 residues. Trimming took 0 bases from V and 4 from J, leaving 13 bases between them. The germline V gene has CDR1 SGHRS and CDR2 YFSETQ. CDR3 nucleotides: TGCGCCAGCAGCTTGGGTCCGGGGGGGGGCACTGAAGCTTTCTTT. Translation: CASSLGPGGGTEAFF. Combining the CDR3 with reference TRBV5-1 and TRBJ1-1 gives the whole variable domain KAGVTQTPRYLIKTRGQQVTLSCSPISGHRSVSWYQQTPGQGLQFLFEYFSETQRNKGNFPGRFSGRQFSNSRSEMNVSTLELGDSALYLCASSLGPGGGTEAFFGQGTRLTVV.

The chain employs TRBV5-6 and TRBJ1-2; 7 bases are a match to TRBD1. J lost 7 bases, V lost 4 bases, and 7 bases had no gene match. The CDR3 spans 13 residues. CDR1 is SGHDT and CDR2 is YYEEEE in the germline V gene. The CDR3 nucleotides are TGTGCCAGCAGCCGTGACAGGGCCGGTGGCTACACCTTC. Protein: CASSRDRAGGYTF. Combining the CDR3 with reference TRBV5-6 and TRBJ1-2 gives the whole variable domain DAGVTQSPTHLIKTRGQQVTLRCSPKSGHDTVSWYQQALGQGPQFIFQYYEEEERQRGNFPDRFSGHQFPNYSSELNVNALLLGDSALYLCASSRDRAGGYTFGSGTRLTVV.

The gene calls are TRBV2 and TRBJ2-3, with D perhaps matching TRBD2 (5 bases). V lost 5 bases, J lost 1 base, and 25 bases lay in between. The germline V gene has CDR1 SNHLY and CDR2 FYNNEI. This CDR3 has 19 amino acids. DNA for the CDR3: TGTGCCAGCAGTTCTCATTCCCTCAGCGGTTGGAGTGGCACAGATACGCAGTATTTT. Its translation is CASSSHSLSGWSGTDTQYF.

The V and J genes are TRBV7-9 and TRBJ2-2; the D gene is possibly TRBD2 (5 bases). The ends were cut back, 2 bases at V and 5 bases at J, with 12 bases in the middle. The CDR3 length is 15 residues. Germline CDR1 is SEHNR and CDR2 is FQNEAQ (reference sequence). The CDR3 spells CASSLFQPGTGELFF. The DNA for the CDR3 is TGTGCCAGCAGCTTATTTCAACCGGGGACCGGGGAGCTGTTTTTT.

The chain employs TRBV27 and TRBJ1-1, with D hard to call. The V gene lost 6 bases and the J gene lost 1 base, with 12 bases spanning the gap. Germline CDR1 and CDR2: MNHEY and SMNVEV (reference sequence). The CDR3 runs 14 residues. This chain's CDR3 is CASSHPGRNTEAFF. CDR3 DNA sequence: TGTGCCAGCAGCCACCCCGGGAGGAACACTGAAGCTTTCTTT.

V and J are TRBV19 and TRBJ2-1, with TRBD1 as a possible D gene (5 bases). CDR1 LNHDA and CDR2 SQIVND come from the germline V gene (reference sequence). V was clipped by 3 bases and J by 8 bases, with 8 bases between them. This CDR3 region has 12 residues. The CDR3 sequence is CASSMTVDEQFF. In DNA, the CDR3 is TGTGCCAGTAGTATGACAGTAGATGAGCAGTTCTTC. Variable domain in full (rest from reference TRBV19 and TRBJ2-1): DGGITQSPKYLFRKEGQNVTLSCEQNLNHDAMYWYRQDPGQGLRLIYYSQIVNDFQKGDIAEGYSVSREKKESFPLTVTSAQKNPTAFYLCASSMTVDEQFFGPGTRLTVL.